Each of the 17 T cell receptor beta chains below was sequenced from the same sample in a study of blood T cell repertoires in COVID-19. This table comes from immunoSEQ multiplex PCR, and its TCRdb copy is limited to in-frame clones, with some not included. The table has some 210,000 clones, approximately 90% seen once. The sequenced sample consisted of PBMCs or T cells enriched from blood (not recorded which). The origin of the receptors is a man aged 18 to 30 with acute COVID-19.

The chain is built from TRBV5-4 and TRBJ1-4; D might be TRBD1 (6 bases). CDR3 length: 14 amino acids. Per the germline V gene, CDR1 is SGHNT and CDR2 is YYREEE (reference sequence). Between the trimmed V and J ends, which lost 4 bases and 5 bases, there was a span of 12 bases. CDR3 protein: CASSRGIQNEKLFF. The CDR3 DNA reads TGTGCCAGCAGCAGGGGGATACAGAATGAAAAACTGTTTTTT. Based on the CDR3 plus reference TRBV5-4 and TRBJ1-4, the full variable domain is ETGVTQSPTHLIKTRGQQVTLRCSSQSGHNTVSWYQQALGQGPQFIFQYYREEENGRGNFPPRFSGLQFPNYSSELNVNALELDDSALYLCASSRGIQNEKLFFGSGTQLSVL.

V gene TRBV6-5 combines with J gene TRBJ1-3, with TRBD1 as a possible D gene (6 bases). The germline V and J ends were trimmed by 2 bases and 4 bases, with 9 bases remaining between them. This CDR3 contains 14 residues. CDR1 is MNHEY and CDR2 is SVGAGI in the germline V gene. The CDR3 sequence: CASSYTDRGNTIYF. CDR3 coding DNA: TGTGCCAGCAGTTACACCGACAGGGGAAACACCATATATTTT.

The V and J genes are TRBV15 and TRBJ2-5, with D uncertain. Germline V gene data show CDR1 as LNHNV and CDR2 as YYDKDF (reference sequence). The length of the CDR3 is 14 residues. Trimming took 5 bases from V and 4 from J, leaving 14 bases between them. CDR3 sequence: CATSGEEAGETQYF. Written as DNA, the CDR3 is TGTGCCACCAGCGGTGAGGAAGCCGGAGAGACCCAGTACTTC.

The CDR3 bases are TGCGCCAGCAGCCAAGATGGGACAGGGGCTGCTGAAGCTTTCTTT. The encoded protein is CASSQDGTGAAEAFF. The chain combines TRBV4-1 with TRBJ1-1; 10 bases map to TRBD1. Trimming took 0 bases from V and 6 from J; bases not matched to a gene: 4. Germline lookup yields CDR1 MGHRA and CDR2 YSYEKL. This CDR3 comprises 15 residues.

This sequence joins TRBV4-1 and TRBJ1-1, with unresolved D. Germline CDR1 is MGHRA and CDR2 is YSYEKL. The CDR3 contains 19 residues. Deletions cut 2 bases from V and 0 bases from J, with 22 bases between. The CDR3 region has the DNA TGCGCCAGCAGCCAATTGCAGCAGGTCCGGGGAGGACTGAACACTGAAGCTTTCTTT. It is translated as CASSQLQQVRGGLNTEAFF.

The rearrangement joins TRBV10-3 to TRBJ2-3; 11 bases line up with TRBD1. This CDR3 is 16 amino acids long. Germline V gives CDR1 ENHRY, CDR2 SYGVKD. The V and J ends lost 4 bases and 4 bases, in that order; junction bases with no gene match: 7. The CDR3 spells CAISAGWTGGPDTQYF. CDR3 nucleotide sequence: TGTGCCATCAGTGCGGGCTGGACAGGGGGCCCAGATACGCAGTATTTT.

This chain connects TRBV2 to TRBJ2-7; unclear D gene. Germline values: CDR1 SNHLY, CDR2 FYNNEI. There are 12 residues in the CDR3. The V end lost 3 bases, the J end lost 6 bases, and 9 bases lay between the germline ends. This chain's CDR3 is CASSDKSPEQYF. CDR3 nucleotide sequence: TGTGCCAGCAGTGATAAGAGTCCCGAGCAGTACTTC.

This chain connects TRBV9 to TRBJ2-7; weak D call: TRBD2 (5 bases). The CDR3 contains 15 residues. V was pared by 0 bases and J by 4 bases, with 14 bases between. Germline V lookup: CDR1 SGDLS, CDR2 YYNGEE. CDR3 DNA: TGTGCCAGCAGCGTAGCGGAGACTACTACTTACGAGCAGTACTTC. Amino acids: CASSVAETTTYEQYF.

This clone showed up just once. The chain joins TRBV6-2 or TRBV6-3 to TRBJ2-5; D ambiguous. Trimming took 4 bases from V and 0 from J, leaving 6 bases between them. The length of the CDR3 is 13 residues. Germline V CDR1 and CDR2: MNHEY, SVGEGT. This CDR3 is CASSFSYQETQYF. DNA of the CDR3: TGTGCCAGCAGTTTTTCTTACCAAGAGACCCAGTACTTC.

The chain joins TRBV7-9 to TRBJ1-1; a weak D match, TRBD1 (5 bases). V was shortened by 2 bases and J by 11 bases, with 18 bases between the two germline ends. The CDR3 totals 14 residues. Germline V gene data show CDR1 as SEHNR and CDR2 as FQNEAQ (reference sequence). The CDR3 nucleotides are TGTGCCAGCAGCTTACCCCCGACACCTCCAGGGGCTTTCTTT. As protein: CASSLPPTPPGAFF.

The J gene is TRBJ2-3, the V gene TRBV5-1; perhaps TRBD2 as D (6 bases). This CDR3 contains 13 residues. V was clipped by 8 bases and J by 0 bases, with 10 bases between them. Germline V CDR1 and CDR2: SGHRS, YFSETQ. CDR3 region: CASGTFSTDTQYF. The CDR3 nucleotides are TGCGCCAGTGGGACTTTTAGCACAGATACGCAGTATTTT. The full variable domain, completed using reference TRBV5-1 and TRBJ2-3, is KAGVTQTPRYLIKTRGQQVTLSCSPISGHRSVSWYQQTPGQGLQFLFEYFSETQRNKGNFPGRFSGRQFSNSRSEMNVSTLELGDSALYLCASGTFSTDTQYFGPGTRLTVL.

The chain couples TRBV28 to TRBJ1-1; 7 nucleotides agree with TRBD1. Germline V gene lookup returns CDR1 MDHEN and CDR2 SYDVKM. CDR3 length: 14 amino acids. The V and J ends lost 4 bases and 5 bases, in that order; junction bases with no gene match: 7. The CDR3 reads CASSSLQGNTEAFF. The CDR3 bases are TGTGCCAGCAGTTCCCTACAGGGGAATACTGAAGCTTTCTTT. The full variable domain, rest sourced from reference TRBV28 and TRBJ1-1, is DVKVTQSSRYLVKRTGEKVFLECVQDMDHENMFWYRQDPGLGLRLIYFSYDVKMKEKGDIPEGYSVSREKKERFSLILESASTNQTSMYLCASSSLQGNTEAFFGQGTRLTVV.

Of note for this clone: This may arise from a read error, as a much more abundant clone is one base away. The CDR3 nucleotides read TGTGCCAGTAGTATAAACAGGGAGAACACTGAAGCTTTCTTT. Amino acids: CASSINRENTEAFF. The chain recombines TRBV19 with TRBJ1-1; D may be TRBD1 (6 bases). Between the trimmed V and J ends, which lost 2 bases and 1 base, there was a span of 8 bases. CDR3 length: 14 residues. CDR1 is LNHDA, CDR2 SQIVND, per germline (reference sequence). Looking up the rest from reference TRBV19 and TRBJ1-1 gives the full variable domain: DGGITQSPKYLFRKEGQNVTLSCEQNLNHDAMYWYRQDPGQGLRLIYYSQIVNDFQKGDIAEGYSVSREKKESFPLTVTSAQKNPTAFYLCASSINRENTEAFFGQGTRLTVV.

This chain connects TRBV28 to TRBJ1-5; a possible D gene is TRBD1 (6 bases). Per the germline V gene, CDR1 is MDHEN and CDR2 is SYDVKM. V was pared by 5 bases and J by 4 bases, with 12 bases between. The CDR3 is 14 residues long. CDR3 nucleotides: TGTGCCAGCAGTCCGACAGGACGAAATCAGCCCCAGCATTTT. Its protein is CASSPTGRNQPQHF.

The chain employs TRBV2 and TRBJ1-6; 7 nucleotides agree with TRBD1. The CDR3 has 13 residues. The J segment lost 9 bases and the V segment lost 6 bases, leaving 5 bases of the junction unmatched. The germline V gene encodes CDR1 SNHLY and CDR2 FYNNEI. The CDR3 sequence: CASSQGGASPLHF. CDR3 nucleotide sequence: TGTGCCAGCAGCCAGGGGGGAGCTTCACCCCTCCACTTT. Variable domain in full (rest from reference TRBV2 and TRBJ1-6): EPEVTQTPSHQVTQMGQEVILRCVPISNHLYFYWYRQILGQKVEFLVSFYNNEISEKSEIFDDQFSVERPDGSNFTLKIRSTKLEDSAMYFCASSQGGASPLHFGNGTRLTVT.

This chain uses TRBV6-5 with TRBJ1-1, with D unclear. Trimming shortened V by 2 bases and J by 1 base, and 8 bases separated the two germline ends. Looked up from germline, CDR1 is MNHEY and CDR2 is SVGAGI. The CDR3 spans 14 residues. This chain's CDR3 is CASSYGSGNTEAFF. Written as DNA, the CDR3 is TGTGCCAGCAGTTACGGCAGCGGGAACACTGAAGCTTTCTTT.

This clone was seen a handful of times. The CDR3 reads CASRDRGSGPTGANVLTF. CDR3 DNA sequence: TGTGCCAGTAGGGACAGGGGCAGCGGTCCTACTGGGGCCAACGTCCTGACTTTC. The chain couples TRBV19 to TRBJ2-6, with 9 bases matching TRBD1. After removal of 6 bases from V and 2 bases from J, the junction contained 11 bases not matched to a gene. CDR1 is LNHDA, CDR2 SQIVND, per germline (reference sequence). The CDR3 is made up of 18 amino acids.